This TCR beta chain derives from a study of cytomegalovirus exposure and HLA in healthy donors. The PCR contained 60 Vbeta and 13 Jbeta primers. The protocol was immunoSEQ multiplex PCR, while the TCRdb copy is restricted to in-frame clones and leaves out a portion. In the table there are roughly 27,000 clones, approximately 62% of which are singletons. V was pared by 7 bases and J by 5 bases, with 14 bases between. CDR3 size: 13 residues. Germline CDR1 reads SQVTM; CDR2 reads ANQGSEA. The sequence came from a male donor in good health and CMV-seropositive. The genes are TRBV29-1 and TRBJ1-4, with a possible D match to TRBD1 (6 bases). Sequences were obtained from PBMCs. The CDR3 reads CSGATGLNEKLFF. CDR3 nucleotide sequence: TGCAGCGGGGCGACAGGACTCAATGAAAAACTGTTTTTT.